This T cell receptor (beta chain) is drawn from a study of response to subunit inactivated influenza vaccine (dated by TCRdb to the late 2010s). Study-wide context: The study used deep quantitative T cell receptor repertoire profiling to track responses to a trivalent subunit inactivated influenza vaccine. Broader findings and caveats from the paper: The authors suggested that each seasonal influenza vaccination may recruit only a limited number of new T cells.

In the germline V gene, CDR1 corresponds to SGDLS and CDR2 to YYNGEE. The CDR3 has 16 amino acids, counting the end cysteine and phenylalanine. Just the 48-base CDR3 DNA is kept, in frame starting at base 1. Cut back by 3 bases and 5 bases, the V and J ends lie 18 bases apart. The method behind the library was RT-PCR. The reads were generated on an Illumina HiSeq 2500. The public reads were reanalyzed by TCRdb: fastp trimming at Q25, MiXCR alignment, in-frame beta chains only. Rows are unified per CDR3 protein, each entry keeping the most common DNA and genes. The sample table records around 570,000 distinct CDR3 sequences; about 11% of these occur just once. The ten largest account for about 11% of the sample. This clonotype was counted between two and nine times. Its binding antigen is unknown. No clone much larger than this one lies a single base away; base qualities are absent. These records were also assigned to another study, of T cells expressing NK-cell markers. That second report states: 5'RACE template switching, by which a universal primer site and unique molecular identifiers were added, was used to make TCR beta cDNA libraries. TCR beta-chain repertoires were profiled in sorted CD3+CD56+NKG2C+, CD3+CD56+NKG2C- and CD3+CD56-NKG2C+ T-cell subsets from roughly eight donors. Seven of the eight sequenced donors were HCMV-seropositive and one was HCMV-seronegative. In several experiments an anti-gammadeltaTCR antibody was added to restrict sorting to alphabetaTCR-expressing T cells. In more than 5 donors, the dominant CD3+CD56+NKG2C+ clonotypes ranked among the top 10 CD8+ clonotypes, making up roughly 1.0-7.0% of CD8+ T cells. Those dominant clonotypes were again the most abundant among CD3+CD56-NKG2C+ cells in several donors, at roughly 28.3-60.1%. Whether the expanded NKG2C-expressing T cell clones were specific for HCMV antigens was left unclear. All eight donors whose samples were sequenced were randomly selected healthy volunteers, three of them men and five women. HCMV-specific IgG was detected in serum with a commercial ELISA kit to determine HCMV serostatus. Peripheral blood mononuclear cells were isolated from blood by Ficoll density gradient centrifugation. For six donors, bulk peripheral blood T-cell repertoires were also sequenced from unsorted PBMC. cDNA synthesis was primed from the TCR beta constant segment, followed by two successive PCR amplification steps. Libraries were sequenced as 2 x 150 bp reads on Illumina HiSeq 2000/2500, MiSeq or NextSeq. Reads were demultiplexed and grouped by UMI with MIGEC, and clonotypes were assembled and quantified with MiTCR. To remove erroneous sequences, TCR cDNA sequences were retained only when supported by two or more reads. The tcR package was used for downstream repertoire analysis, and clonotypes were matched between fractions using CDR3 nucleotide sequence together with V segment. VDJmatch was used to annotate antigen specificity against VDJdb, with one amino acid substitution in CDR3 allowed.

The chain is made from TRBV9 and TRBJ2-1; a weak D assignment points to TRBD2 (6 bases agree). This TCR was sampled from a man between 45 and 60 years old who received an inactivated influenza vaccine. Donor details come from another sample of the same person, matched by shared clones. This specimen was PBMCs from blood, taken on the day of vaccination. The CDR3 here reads CASSGSSGLFNNEQFF. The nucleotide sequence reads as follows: TGTGCCAGCAGCGGGAGTAGCGGCCTATTCAACAATGAGCAGTTCTTC.